This T cell receptor (beta chain) was profiled in a study of blood T cell repertoires in COVID-19. V was trimmed by 3 bases and J by 8 bases, leaving 16 bases between them. Germline CDR1 and CDR2: MDHEN and SYDVKM. The length of the CDR3 is 14 residues. TCRdb keeps only in-frame clones here, not all; method: immunoSEQ multiplex PCR. The data contain over 25,000 clones, 85% to 90% of them seen just once; the ten biggest clones take up 13%. The rearrangement joins TRBV28 to TRBJ1-1; weak D call: TRBD1 (5 bases). The receptor was isolated from a man in his 70s with active COVID-19. The sample taken for sequencing was peripheral blood. CDR3 protein: CASSFRGGVLEAFF. The DNA for the CDR3 is TGTGCCAGCAGTTTCCGTGGAGGGGTGCTCGAAGCTTTCTTT.